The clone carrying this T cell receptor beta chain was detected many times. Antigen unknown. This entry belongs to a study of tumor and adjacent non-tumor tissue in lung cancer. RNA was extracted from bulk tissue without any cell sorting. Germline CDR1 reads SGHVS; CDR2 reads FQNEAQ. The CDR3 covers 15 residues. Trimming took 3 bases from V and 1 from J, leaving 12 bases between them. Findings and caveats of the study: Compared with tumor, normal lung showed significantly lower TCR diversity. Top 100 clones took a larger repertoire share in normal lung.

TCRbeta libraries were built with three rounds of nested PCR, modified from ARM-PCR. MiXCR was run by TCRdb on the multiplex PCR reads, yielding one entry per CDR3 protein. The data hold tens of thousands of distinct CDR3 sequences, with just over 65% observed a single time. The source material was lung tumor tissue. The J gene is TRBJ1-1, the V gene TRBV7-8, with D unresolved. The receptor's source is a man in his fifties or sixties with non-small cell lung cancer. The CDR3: CASSFDPIKNTEAFF. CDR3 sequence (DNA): TGTGCCAGCAGCTTTGACCCGATCAAGAACACTGAAGCTTTCTTT.